This T cell receptor (beta chain) is drawn from a study of cytomegalovirus exposure and HLA in healthy donors (TCRdb year 2017). Study-wide context: In an earlier analysis of roughly 590 of the donors, around 290 Gb of sequence data and 100 million or so unique TCR beta sequences from about 190 million T cells were reported. An early release covering roughly 640 HLA-typed donors comprised approximately 300 gigabases of sequencing data and roughly 85 million unique TCR sequences. The genetic ancestry cluster associated with self-reported Caucasian donors included around 76% of the approximately 430 genotyped donors. The study was designed to test whether signatures of past pathogen exposure could be identified by cataloging public T cell receptors. Using immunosequencing, the study profiled T cell repertoires from approximately 700 subjects and related those repertoires to cytomegalovirus serostatus. Besides the first cohort of 666 subjects, a separate validation cohort made up of roughly 120 different subjects was used. High-throughput TCR immunosequencing, statistical association of individual TCRs with disease status, and machine learning were combined to predict cytomegalovirus infection status. In a later analysis, previously published TCR beta repertoires from hundreds of donors were re-analyzed and high-resolution HLA genotyping was added so that TCR occurrence patterns could be studied. In the later analysis, no new phenotypic data were used to find candidate immune exposures; instead, reliance was placed on TCR beta sequences and their occurrence across donors. To decide whether each TCR beta V gene segment behaved as functional or pseudogenic, an earlier analysis of 587 of the donors relied on high-throughput TCR beta sequencing. Donor age, sex, ethnicity and CMV serostatus were compiled alongside the repertoire data. Genome-wide SNP genotypes for about 60% of the roughly 700 donors were used in a later genetic analysis, which treated that subset as a discovery cohort. Every repertoire in the discovery cohort had been generated on one and the same sequencing platform. Class I and class II HLA loci were covered by the typing at four-digit resolution. The number of typed donors differed by locus: roughly 629-640 for A, B, C, DRB1 and DQB1; about 520 for DQA1; approximately 600 for DPA1; and about 470 for DPB1. A few DR-DQ haplotypes were treated as single units for association and clustering because of strong linkage in the cohort. Across about 370 genotyped donors of the cohort, an average of approximately 200,000 unique TCR beta nucleotide sequences per donor were sequenced, and around 20% of those sequences were non-productive.

Of note for this clone: What this receptor recognizes is not known. The sample holds no much larger clone one base away, and base qualities are not on file.

General findings and caveats noted by the study authors: In an earlier analysis of 450 to 750 of the donors, most TCR beta V segments appeared in productive rearrangements about 90% or about 30% of the time, broadly matching IMGT annotations. The authors suggested that the approach could potentially be extended to other disease states and immunological phenotypes. A few of the identified cytomegalovirus-associated TCR beta chains were confirmed in vitro to be specific for cytomegalovirus antigens. According to a later analysis, most CMV-associated TCR beta chains appeared to be HLA-restricted, and the HLA associations seemed to be driven largely by CMV exposure. When HLA alleles, especially DR and DQ, strongly co-occurred, attributing TCR associations to individual alleles was difficult. A further reported finding was that TCR beta sequences accurately predicted the HLA-A and HLA-B alleles for most subjects in the first cohort. A cluster of highly shared sequence variants was judged likely to represent a technical artifact of the sequencing pipeline. Because counts were too low, 15 to 20 rarely observed V segments, including chromosome 9 orphons, were excluded from the earlier analysis of several hundred of the donors. Most TCR sequences were seen in very few donors, while some public TCRs were found in many individuals. In a later analysis, several top co-occurrence clusters were reported to appear linked to parvovirus B19, influenza, CMV and Epstein-Barr virus. In the study, approximately 150 TCR beta chains were listed as associated with cytomegalovirus. In a later analysis, HLA-associated TCR beta chains showed more clonal expansion and lower generation probabilities than non-associated chains that were equally common. According to a later genetic analysis, donors in an Asian-associated ancestry cluster had fewer N-insertions in productive TCRs than the approximately 690-donor mean. Roughly uniform sequencing depth across donors was assumed in presence/absence analyses, although this assumption may not hold. The classifier was reported to diagnose cytomegalovirus status with high specificity and sensitivity in both the original cohort and the validation cohort. A later analysis associated about 17,000 TCR beta sequences with specific HLA alleles at a false discovery rate of 0.05. Only TCR beta chains were sequenced in this cohort, and the absence of alpha or paired-chain data limited detectable features. An association between a missense DCLRE1C variant and V-gene and J-gene trimming of TCR beta chains was found in a later genetic analysis and replicated in an independent cohort. The only immune exposure information available for the cohort was CMV serostatus. Some IMGT-functional V segments, including TRBV6-2 and TRBV6-3, could not be distinguished by the 87-base-pair reads and were therefore excluded. Because HLA typing was missing for some donors at each locus, association tests included only the typed subset. According to a later analysis, TCR association rates differed among HLA loci, with DRB1 alleles showing the most associated TCRs and HLA-C alleles showing the fewest. Correlated functional status among segregating V segments might be attributable to linkage disequilibrium, but an unknown experimental factor could not be ruled out.

The method was the immunoSEQ multiplex PCR assay. A mixture of 60 forward primers for TCR Vbeta segments and 13 reverse primers for TCR Jbeta segments was used in the multiplex PCR. The CDR3 region of rearranged TCR beta genes was amplified from genomic DNA by a multiplex PCR assay. On the Illumina HiSeq System, the amplified TCR beta libraries were sequenced as 87-base-pair reads. The authors' pipeline ran thus. A later analysis tallied 75 million to 95 million unique TCR beta chains across the 600 to 700 repertoires, and roughly 11 million of those chains were shared by two or more donors. Raw reads were error-corrected and collapsed into unique sequences by a nearest-neighbor algorithm in which closely related sequences were merged to remove PCR and sequencing errors. CDR3 sequences were aligned to IMGT reference sequences to assign V, D and J gene segments. For a sequence to be retained, a match of at least six nucleotides was required to both a V gene segment and a J gene segment. A rearrangement was called productive if the CDR3 had no stop codons and remained in frame with V and J, and every other rearrangement was called non-productive. CDR3 was defined according to IMGT convention as the region running from the second conserved V-encoded cysteine to the conserved J-encoded phenylalanine. In an earlier analysis of 550 to 650 of the donors, sequences lacking an unambiguous match to a single V gene segment were excluded. In an earlier analysis of 587 of the donors, a V segment was called functional when productive rearrangements were above 56.7%, and segregating when the standard deviation between donors exceeded 5%. A statistical classification framework was built to diagnose cytomegalovirus status from the catalog of TCR beta chain sequences. In a later analysis, TCR nucleotide sequences were compared against IMGT/GENE-DB human TR gene sequences so that V and J genes could be assigned. Using the TCRdist pipeline, a later analysis assigned CDR3 sequences along with most-parsimonious VDJ recombination scenarios. In a later analysis, every TCR beta chain was defined by the combination of its CDR3 amino acid sequence and its V-gene family, and reads without a unique V-gene family were dropped. In a later analysis, 500 to 700 highly shared, low-generation-probability nucleotide sequences were removed to address suspected cross-contamination and a sequencing artifact. In a later analysis, a clonal expansion index was calculated for each public chain from normalized within-repertoire ranks of inferred template counts. A later analysis computed generation probabilities with a VDJ recombination model fitted to out-of-frame rearrangements, and checked the results against IGoR. In a later analysis, hypergeometric tests were used to score TCR-TCR, TCR-HLA and TCR-CMV co-occurrence, with a repertoire-size bias correction applied to TCR pairs. To estimate false discovery rates, a later analysis permuted the HLA or CMV assignments 20 times. In a later analysis, co-occurring TCRs were grouped using DBSCAN, with TCRdist sequence similarity added in when clustering inside HLA-allele-positive subsets. Co-occurrence clustering excluded repertoires with fewer than 30,000 or more than 120,000 public chains, plus five with anomalous nucleotide sharing. As stored in TCRdb, this immuneACCESS dataset retains in-frame rearrangements with V and J assigned. A fraction of the clones does not appear; measured against another copy, unresolved V genes explain less than half of the discrepancy, and the remainder lacks a known reason. V and J calls and clone size follow that table, whereas D and trimming were derived from the DNA. Recorded for this sample are roughly 88,000 clones; over 60% of them occurred a single time. The top ten hold roughly 4.8% of the sample.

In total, approximately 610 healthy bone marrow donors made up the cohort. At the time of sampling, every cohort member was nominally healthy, though immune exposures that went unrecorded were likely present. The donor tested CMV seropositive and was one of the 289 seropositive cohort members. A peripheral blood sample was provided by each donor, and peripheral blood mononuclear cells were used for TCR beta sequencing. The Qiagen DNeasy Blood Extraction Kit was used to extract genomic DNA from the blood cell samples. Based on the germline V gene, the CDR1 and CDR2 sequences are SGHVS and FQNEAQ. The CDR3 spans 17 residues, from the cysteine through the phenylalanine. The CDR3 DNA has 51 bases and is translated from base 1. V is pruned by 2 bases and J by 7 bases, leaving 10 bases of the junction without a gene match.

This sequence originates from a man aged 25-40 years in good health and CMV-seropositive. The sequenced sample was PBMCs. The V gene is TRBV7-8 and the J gene is TRBJ2-2, with TRBD1 identical over 10 junction bases. The DNA sequence reads TGTGCCAGCAGCTTATCCCCTGCGACAGGGGGCTTCGGGGAGCTGTTTTTT. Translation gives CASSLSPATGGFGELFF.